This T cell receptor (beta chain) is drawn from a study of control samples from healthy donors and cancer patients. V lost 6 bases, J lost 3 bases, and 12 bases lay in between. There are 14 residues in the CDR3. Germline V gene sequence: CDR1 SEHNR, CDR2 FQNEAQ (reference sequence). This table comes from immunoSEQ multiplex PCR, and its TCRdb copy is limited to in-frame clones, with some not included. The table records approximately 150,000 clones, over 90% of them present only once. The chain has TRBV7-9 and TRBJ2-1; D possibly corresponds to TRBD2 (6 bases). The sequencing sample was made of blood. The TCR sequence derives from a woman aged 25-40 years in good health. The CDR3 nucleotides are TGTGCCAGCAGTCCTAAGACTAGCTACAATGAGCAGTTCTTC. It codes for CASSPKTSYNEQFF.